This T cell receptor beta chain was sequenced during a study of blood T cell repertoires in COVID-19. This CDR3 region has 11 residues. Profiling relied on immunoSEQ multiplex PCR, and the TCRdb table lists in-frame clones only, not all of them. The table includes around 300,000 clones, roughly 85% detected once. The count of this clone is one. Input material: peripheral blood. The rearrangement links TRBV7-5 to TRBJ1-1. TRBV7-5 is assigned pseudogene status. The sequence derives from a woman in her seventies with acute or convalescent COVID-19. The DNA of the CDR3 is TGTGTCAGAAGCTCGGGGATCGGGGCTTTCTTT. This translates into CVRSSGIGAFF.